Below are 14 T cell receptor beta chains sequenced from a single sample in a study of tumor-infiltrating lymphocytes in glioblastoma multiforme. TCRB libraries came from RNA via three nested multiplex PCR rounds. A single record per CDR3 protein comes from TCRdb applying MiXCR to the multiplex PCR reads. The table includes about 18,000 distinct CDR3 sequences, about two thirds detected once. Sequenced sample: peripheral blood. These receptors originate from a male donor with glioblastoma.

This clonotype was seen once. The germline gene is not matched at one end of the junction; a read error may be the cause. The gene calls are TRBV6-5 and TRBJ1-1, with D unclear. Germline-derived CDR1 and CDR2 are MNHEY and SVGAGI. This CDR3 region has 14 residues. CDR3 sequence reads: CASGPCRENTEAFF. The CDR3 nucleotides read TGTGCCAGCGGACCCTGTCGGGAGAACACCGAAGCTTTCTTT.

V and J are TRBV11-2 and TRBJ2-1, with D perhaps matching TRBD1 (6 bases). V lost 0 bases and J 8 bases, leaving 14 bases between the germline ends. The CDR3 is 15 amino acids. Germline V gives CDR1 SGHAT, CDR2 FQNNGV. The chain's CDR3 is CASSLDQGRSDEQFF. CDR3 nucleotide sequence: TGTGCCAGCAGCTTAGATCAGGGGCGGTCTGATGAGCAGTTCTTC.

This clonotype was seen a handful of times. The V call is TRBV4-2, the J call TRBJ1-1; D unresolved. The CDR3 runs 13 residues. Germline V gene data show CDR1 as LGHNA and CDR2 as YNFKEQ. Trimming stripped 0 bases from V and 5 bases from J, with 7 bases between. The CDR3 is CASSQESETEAFF. The CDR3 DNA follows: TGTGCCAGCAGCCAAGAGTCAGAAACTGAAGCTTTCTTT.

This sequence joins TRBV11-3 and TRBJ2-5; no firm D call. With 1 base removed from V and 3 bases from J, the gap between germline ends came to 6 bases. CDR1 is SGHNT and CDR2 is YENEEA in the germline V gene. The CDR3 has 13 residues. In DNA form, the CDR3 reads TGTGCCAGCAGCTTAGGGGTAGAAGAGACCCAGTACTTC. As protein: CASSLGVEETQYF.

This clonotype has ten or more counts. This rearrangement joins TRBV10-3 to TRBJ2-4; a weak D match, TRBD2 (6 bases). The CDR3 extends over 16 amino acids. V lost 10 bases and J lost 0, with 19 bases in between. The germline gives CDR1 ENHRY, CDR2 SYGVKD. This CDR3 is CATNDAGGLAKNIQYF. CDR3 sequence (DNA): TGTGCCACCAACGATGCTGGAGGGTTAGCCAAAAACATTCAGTACTTC.

The J gene is TRBJ1-4, the V gene TRBV20-1; D is possibly TRBD1 (6 bases). The CDR3 sequence is 12 residues long. V dropped 6 bases and J dropped 6 bases, with 11 bases sitting between them. Germline V gives CDR1 DFQATT, CDR2 SNEGSKA (reference sequence). The CDR3 coding sequence is TGCAGTGCCAGACAGGAGCATGAAAAACTGTTTTTT. This sequence encodes CSARQEHEKLFF.

As to this clonotype: This could be a read error, since a much larger clone is one nucleotide away. The CDR3 is CAWSCGQGTPTLHF. The CDR3 DNA reads TGTGCCTGGAGTTGTGGACAGGGGACTCCAACCCTCCACTTT. This rearrangement joins TRBV30 to TRBJ1-6; 9 bases fit TRBD1. Germline V gene lookup returns CDR1 GTSNPN and CDR2 SVGIG (reference sequence). This CDR3 region has 14 residues. J gave up 14 bases and V 2 bases, and 10 bases lay outside the gene matches.

Turning to this clonotype: The junction does not match germline at one end; this may be a read error. This chain links TRBV11-2 with TRBJ1-6; maybe TRBD1 (6 bases). The CDR3 spans 13 residues. Germline CDR1 and CDR2: SGHAT and FQNNGV. The CDR3 protein is CASSFGGHSPLHF. The CDR3 DNA follows: TGTGCTAGCAGCTTTGGGGGGCATTCACCCCTCCACTTC. Filled out from reference TRBV11-2 and TRBJ1-6, the complete variable domain reads EAGVAQSPRYKIIEKRQSVAFWCNPISGHATLYWYQQILGQGPKLLIQFQNNGVVDDSQLPKDRFSAERLKGVDSTLKIQPAKLEDSAVYLCASSFGGHSPLHFGNGTRLTVT.

The chain employs TRBV7-9 and TRBJ1-1, with 7 bases aligning to TRBD1. This CDR3 has 11 residues. In germline, CDR1 is SEHNR, CDR2 FQNEAQ (reference sequence). V shed 5 bases, J shed 10 bases, and the junction held 4 bases outside the gene matches. CDR3 coding DNA: TGTGCCAGCAGCGTGACAGGGAGAGCTTTCTTT. Amino acids: CASSVTGRAFF.

This clonotype came up many times. The V and J genes are TRBV13 and TRBJ2-1; possible D gene TRBD2, 5 bases. Deletions cut 3 bases from V and 9 bases from J, with 15 bases between. The CDR3 has 14 residues. The germline V gene encodes CDR1 PRHDT and CDR2 FYEKMQ (reference sequence). CDR3 amino acids: CASSFFGRGGEQFF. CDR3 coding DNA: TGTGCCAGCAGCTTCTTCGGTCGGGGTGGTGAGCAGTTCTTC.

This clonotype appeared many times. This chain uses TRBV30 with TRBJ1-5; D is unresolved. V was cut by 1 base and J by 0 bases, with 7 bases left in between. There are 14 residues in the CDR3. Germline CDR1 and CDR2: GTSNPN and SVGIG (reference sequence). The CDR3 sequence: CAWSGVNSNQPQHF. CDR3 DNA sequence: TGTGCCTGGAGTGGGGTGAATAGCAATCAGCCCCAGCATTTT.

Notes on this clonotype: The CDR3 end shows no conserved phenylalanine or tryptophan, and so a read error is likely. V usage is TRBV11-3 and J usage is TRBJ2-7; 12 bases agree with TRBD2. V lost 4 bases, J lost 6 bases, and 7 bases stayed unmatched. Germline-derived CDR1 and CDR2 are SGHNT and YENEEA. The CDR3 runs 15 residues. DNA for the CDR3: TGTGCCAGCAGCTCAACCGGGACTAGCGGGCGCGAGCAGTACTCC. Translating gives CASSSTGTSGREQYS.

This clonotype is classed as large. This rearrangement joins TRBV11-2 to TRBJ2-7; D may be TRBD2 (6 bases). The V and J ends lost 1 base and 3 bases respectively, with 16 bases between them. The CDR3 is 16 residues long. CDR1 is SGHAT, CDR2 FQNNGV, per germline. CDR3 bases: TGTGCCAGCAGCTTAGTGAGTGGCGGGGCGTACTACGAGCAGTACTTC. Its protein is CASSLVSGGAYYEQYF.

This clonotype showed up many times. This chain joins TRBV4-2 and TRBJ2-3; the match to TRBD1 covers 7 bases. Unmatched junction bases numbered 2, after V lost 1 base and J lost 1 base. The CDR3 spans 15 residues. CDR1 and CDR2 (germline): LGHNA, YNFKEQ. In DNA, the CDR3 is TGTGCCAGCAGCCAAGTTGGGACAGGCACAGATACGCAGTATTTT. Translation: CASSQVGTGTDTQYF.